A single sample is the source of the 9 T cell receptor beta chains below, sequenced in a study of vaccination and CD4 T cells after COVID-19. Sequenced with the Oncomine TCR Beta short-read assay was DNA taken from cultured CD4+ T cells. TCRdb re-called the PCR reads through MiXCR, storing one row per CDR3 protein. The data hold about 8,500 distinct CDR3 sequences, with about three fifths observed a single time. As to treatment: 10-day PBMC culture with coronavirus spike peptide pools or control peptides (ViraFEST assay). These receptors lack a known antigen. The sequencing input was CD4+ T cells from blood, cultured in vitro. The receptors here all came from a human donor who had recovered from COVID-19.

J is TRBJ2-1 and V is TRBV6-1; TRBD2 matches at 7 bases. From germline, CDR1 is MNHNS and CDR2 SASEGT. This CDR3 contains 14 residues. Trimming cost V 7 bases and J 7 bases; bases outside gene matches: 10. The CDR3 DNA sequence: TGTGCCAGCACTCCCAGCGGGATGGTAAATGAGCAGTTCTTC. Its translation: CASTPSGMVNEQFF.

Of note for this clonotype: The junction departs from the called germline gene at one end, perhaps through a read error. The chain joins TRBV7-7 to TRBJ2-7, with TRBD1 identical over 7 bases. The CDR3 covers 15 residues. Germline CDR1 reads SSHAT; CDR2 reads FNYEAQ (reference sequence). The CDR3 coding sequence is TGTGCTAGCAGCTTAAGGGCAGGGGGTAGCTACGAGCAGTACTTC. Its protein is CASSLRAGGSYEQYF. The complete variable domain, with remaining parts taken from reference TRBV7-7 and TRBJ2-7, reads GAGVSQSPRYKVTKRGQDVTLRCDPISSHATLYWYQQALGQGPEFLTYFNYEAQPDKSGLPSDRFSAERPEGSISTLTIQRTEQRDSAMYRCASSLRAGGSYEQYFGPGTRLTVT.

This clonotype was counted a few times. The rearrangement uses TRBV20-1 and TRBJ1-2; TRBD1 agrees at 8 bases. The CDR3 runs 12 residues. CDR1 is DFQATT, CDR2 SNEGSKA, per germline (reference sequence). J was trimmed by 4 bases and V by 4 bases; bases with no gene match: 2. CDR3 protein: CSATGTGYGYTF. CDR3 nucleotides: TGCAGTGCTACGGGGACAGGCTATGGCTACACCTTC.

The DNA of the CDR3 is TGTGCCACCAGTGAGCCCGTTAAGGGGGGCTACACCTTC. Amino acid sequence: CATSEPVKGGYTF. The chain links TRBV24-1 to TRBJ1-2, with a tentative D call TRBD1 (5 bases). The germline V gene has CDR1 KGHDR and CDR2 SFDVKD. Trimming removed 4 bases at V and 8 bases at J, with 13 bases between. This CDR3 has 13 residues.

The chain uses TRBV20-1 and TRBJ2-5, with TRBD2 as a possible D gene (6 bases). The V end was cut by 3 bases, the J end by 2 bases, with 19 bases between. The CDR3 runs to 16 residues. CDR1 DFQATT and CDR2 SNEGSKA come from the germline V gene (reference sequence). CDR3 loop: CSARGRSGRYQETQYF. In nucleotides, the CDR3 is TGCAGTGCTAGGGGTCGTAGCGGACGGTATCAAGAGACCCAGTACTTC.

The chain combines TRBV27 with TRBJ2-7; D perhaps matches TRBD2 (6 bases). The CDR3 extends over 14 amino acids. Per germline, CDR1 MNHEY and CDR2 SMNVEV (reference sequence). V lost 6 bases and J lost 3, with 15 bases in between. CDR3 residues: CASSRAGSNYEQYF. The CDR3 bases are TGTGCCAGCAGCCGAGCGGGCTCAAACTACGAGCAGTACTTC.

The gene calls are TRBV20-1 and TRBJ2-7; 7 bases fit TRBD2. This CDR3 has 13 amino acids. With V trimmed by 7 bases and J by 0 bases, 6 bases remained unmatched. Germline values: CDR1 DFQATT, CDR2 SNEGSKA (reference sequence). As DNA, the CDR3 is TGCAGTGTCCCTAGCGGCCGCTCCTACGAGCAGTACTTC. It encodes CSVPSGRSYEQYF.

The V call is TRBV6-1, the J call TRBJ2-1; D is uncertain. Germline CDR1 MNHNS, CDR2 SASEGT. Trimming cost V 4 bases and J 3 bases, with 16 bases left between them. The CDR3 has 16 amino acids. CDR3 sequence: CASSGGTALVYNEQFF. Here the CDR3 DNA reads TGTGCCAGCAGTGGGGGAACCGCCCTAGTCTACAATGAGCAGTTCTTC.

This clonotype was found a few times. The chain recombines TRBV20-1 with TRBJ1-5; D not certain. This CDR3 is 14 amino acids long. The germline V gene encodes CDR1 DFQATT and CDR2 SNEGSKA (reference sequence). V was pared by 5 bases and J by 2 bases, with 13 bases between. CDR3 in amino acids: CSAAGRHGNQPQHF. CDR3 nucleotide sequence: TGCAGTGCTGCAGGTAGACACGGCAATCAGCCCCAGCATTTT.